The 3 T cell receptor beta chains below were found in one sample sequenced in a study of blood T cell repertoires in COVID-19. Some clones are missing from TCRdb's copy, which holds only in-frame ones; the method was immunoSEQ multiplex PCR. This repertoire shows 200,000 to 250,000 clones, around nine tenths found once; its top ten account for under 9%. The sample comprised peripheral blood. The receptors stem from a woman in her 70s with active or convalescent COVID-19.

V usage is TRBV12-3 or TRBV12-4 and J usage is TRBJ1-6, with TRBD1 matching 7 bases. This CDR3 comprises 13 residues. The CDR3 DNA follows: TGTGACAATCCGGGACAGCCGGGGCCGGCCCTCCACTTT. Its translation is CDNPGQPGPALHF.

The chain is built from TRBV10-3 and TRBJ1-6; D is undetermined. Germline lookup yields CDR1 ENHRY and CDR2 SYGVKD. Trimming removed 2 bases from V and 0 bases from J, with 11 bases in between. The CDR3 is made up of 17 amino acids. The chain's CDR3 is CAISERGPSSYNSPLHF. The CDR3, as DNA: TGTGCCATCAGTGAGCGTGGGCCGAGCTCCTATAATTCACCCCTCCACTTT.

CDR3 nucleotide sequence: TGTGCCAGTAGTATAGGAGGGACAGGGGGCTCTGAGACCCAGTACTTC. Translating it yields CASSIGGTGGSETQYF. The rearrangement uses TRBV19 and TRBJ2-5, with 12 bases fitting TRBD1. V was clipped by 1 base and J by 5 bases; unmatched bases: 5. The germline CDR1 and CDR2 sequences are LNHDA and SQIVND (reference sequence). This CDR3 has 16 residues.